A selection of T cell receptor beta chains follows, all from one sample in a study of cytomegalovirus exposure and HLA in healthy donors. Data came from immunoSEQ multiplex PCR; TCRdb stores just in-frame clones and leaves some out. The sample lists 100,000 or so clones; approximately 65% were seen once. Source material: PBMCs. The receptor source for this set is a woman under 40 in good health and CMV-seropositive. Each CDR3 is given with its conserved first and last residue. A D gene is named only where the DNA matches it firmly. Size is omitted from some rows. Given values are once, few, many or a class for expanded clones.

cdr3_nt,cdr3_aa,clone_size,j_call,d_call,v_call
TGTGCCAGCAGATCGGGACAGGGGTTATATGGCTACACCTTC,CASRSGQGLYGYTF,few,TRBJ1-2,TRBD1,TRBV6-5
TGTGCCAGCGCCCCAGGAGGACTAGCGGGGGGGAATGAGCAGTTCTTC,CASAPGGLAGGNEQFF,NA,TRBJ2-1,TRBD2,TRBV7-2
TGTGCCAGCAGTTTGGGCGGGTACCGCACAGATACGCAGTATTTT,CASSLGGYRTDTQYF,NA,TRBJ2-3,NA,TRBV27
TGTGCCAGCAGTGTTCTGGACAGGGCTGGACAGCCCCAGCATTTT,CASSVLDRAGQPQHF,few,TRBJ1-5,TRBD1,TRBV6-1
TGCGCCACCTCCCGGGAGAGAGAAATCGGGACTGAAGCTTTCTTT,CATSREREIGTEAFF,NA,TRBJ1-1,NA,TRBV5-1
TGTGCCAGCAGCGTGACAGGGGGCAGGGATGAGCAGTTCTTC,CASSVTGGRDEQFF,NA,TRBJ2-1,TRBD1,TRBV9
TGCGCCAGCAGCCTAACCGGGACACTGAACACTGAAGCTTTCTTT,CASSLTGTLNTEAFF,few,TRBJ1-1,NA,TRBV5-1
TGTGCCTGGAGTGTCCGTGTTAGTAATAGCAATGAAAAACTGTTTTTT,CAWSVRVSNSNEKLFF,NA,TRBJ1-4,NA,TRBV30
TGCAGCGCCTCTTATACTTCGGGCGGGACTGAAGCTTTCTTT,CSASYTSGGTEAFF,NA,TRBJ1-1,NA,TRBV29-1
TGTGCCAGCAGTGACTTAGCGGGGGGCCAAGAGACCCAGTACTTC,CASSDLAGGQETQYF,few,TRBJ2-5,TRBD2,TRBV2
TGTGCCTGGAGCGAACAGAGCTGGGTCGGCCAGCAGTACTTC,CAWSEQSWVGQQYF,NA,TRBJ2-7,NA,TRBV30
TGTGCCAGCAGTAAGGCGGGGAACACTGAAGCTTTCTTT,CASSKAGNTEAFF,few,TRBJ1-1,NA,TRBV9
TGTGCCAGCAGCTTCCTAGGGGGGGTTAGCGGCACAGATACGCAGTATTTT,CASSFLGGVSGTDTQYF,once,TRBJ2-3,NA,TRBV11-3
TGTGCCAGCAGTTACGGCGGGGCCACAGATACGCAGTATTTT,CASSYGGATDTQYF,NA,TRBJ2-3,NA,TRBV6-5
TGTGCCAGCGGCCCTCTAGCGGAAACTAGCACAGATACGCAGTATTTT,CASGPLAETSTDTQYF,NA,TRBJ2-3,TRBD2,TRBV28
TGCAGCGTGAGGAGGACGGAACTGGGTAACTATGGCTACACCTTC,CSVRRTELGNYGYTF,NA,TRBJ1-2,NA,TRBV29-1
TGTGCCATCAGTAGGGGGCCGGGTATCGATCAGCCCCAGCATTTT,CAISRGPGIDQPQHF,few,TRBJ1-5,TRBD1,TRBV10-3
TGCAGCGTGGACGGGAGGGAGGAAAAACTGTTTTTT,CSVDGREEKLFF,NA,TRBJ1-4,NA,TRBV29-1
TGTGCCTGGAGTGGGTACAGGCAGGGTGGCTACACCTTC,CAWSGYRQGGYTF,NA,TRBJ1-2,NA,TRBV30
TGTGCCAGCAGCCGGGACACCCAAGAGACCCAGTACTTC,CASSRDTQETQYF,few,TRBJ2-5,NA,TRBV5-4
TGTGCCAGCAGTTCCCGGGAGGCCCAAGAGACCCAGTACTTC,CASSSREAQETQYF,NA,TRBJ2-5,TRBD2,TRBV6-6
TGTGCCAGCAGCGGGGAGCCTTGGAACACTGAAGCTTTCTTT,CASSGEPWNTEAFF,NA,TRBJ1-1,NA,TRBV9
TGTGCCTGGAGTGTAACAGGGTGGCGTGGCTACACCTTC,CAWSVTGWRGYTF,NA,TRBJ1-2,NA,TRBV30
TGTGCCAGCAGCTTGGGGACAGGGGGGTTTTTGGAGCAGTACTTC,CASSLGTGGFLEQYF,NA,TRBJ2-7,TRBD1,TRBV5-5
TGTGCCAGCAGTGGGGACAGGTATCAGCCCCAGCATTTT,CASSGDRYQPQHF,NA,TRBJ1-5,TRBD1,TRBV6-1
TGCGCCAGCAGCTGGTCCGGGGAGACCCAGTACTTC,CASSWSGETQYF,NA,TRBJ2-5,NA,TRBV5-1
TGTGCCAGCTCACCAAAGGCAGGGGGTTGGACCTATAATTCACCCCCCCACTTT,CASSPKAGGWTYNSPPHF,NA,TRBJ1-6,TRBD1,TRBV18
TGTGCCACCGACCGGGGGGGGGCGAACACCGGGGAGCTGTTTTTT,CATDRGGANTGELFF,once,TRBJ2-2,TRBD2,TRBV6-1
TGTGCCAGCTCAGAAGACAGGGAGCAGTTCTTC,CASSEDREQFF,NA,TRBJ2-1,NA,TRBV18
TGTGCCAGCAGCTTAGGGGGTTCCGGGACTACCCTCACAGATACGCAGTATTTT,CASSLGGSGTTLTDTQYF,NA,TRBJ2-3,TRBD2,TRBV7-9
TGTGCCAGCAGCTTAGACCCTGGGACAGGGTTAACCTTC,CASSLDPGTGLTF,NA,TRBJ1-2,TRBD1,TRBV5-6